This TCR beta chain was documented in a study of CD8 T cells in ankylosing spondylitis. V lost 0 bases to trimming and J lost 2 bases; unmatched junction nucleotides: 10. From germline, CDR1 is SGHTA and CDR2 FQGNSA. CDR3 length: 20 amino acids. For this clonotype: The target antigen is unknown.

Construction of TCR beta libraries was performed using quantitative 5'-RACE with molecular barcodes. MiXCR, applied by TCRdb to the 5' RACE reads, yields one record per CDR3 protein. Counted here are a few hundred thousand distinct CDR3 sequences, 17% occurring once; the ten biggest clones make up approximately 0.97%. Study-wide results and caveats: It appeared that ankylosing spondylitis blood was characterized by a TCR beta motif of fewer than 10 highly homologous variants.

The source of this sequence is a male donor with ankylosing spondylitis. Material for sequencing was blood, either unsorted or a sorted T cell fraction (not recorded which). The rearrangement links TRBV7-2 to TRBJ2-3, with 14 nucleotides matching TRBD2. The CDR3 nucleotides read TGTGCCAGCAGCTTAGCCAGGTTTGGACTAGCGGGAGGTAACACAGATACGCAGTATTTT. This sequence encodes CASSLARFGLAGGNTDTQYF.